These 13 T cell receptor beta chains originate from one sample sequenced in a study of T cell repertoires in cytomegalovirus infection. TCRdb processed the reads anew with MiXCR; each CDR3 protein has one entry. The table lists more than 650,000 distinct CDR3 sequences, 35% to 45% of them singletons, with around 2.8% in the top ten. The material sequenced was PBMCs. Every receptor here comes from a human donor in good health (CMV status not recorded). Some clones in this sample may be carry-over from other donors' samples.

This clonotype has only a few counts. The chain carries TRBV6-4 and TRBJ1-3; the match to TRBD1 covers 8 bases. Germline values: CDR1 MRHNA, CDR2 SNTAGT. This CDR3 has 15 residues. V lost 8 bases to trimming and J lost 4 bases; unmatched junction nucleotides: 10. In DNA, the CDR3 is TGTGCCAGCTCGGACAGGGTGTATACCGGAAACACCATATATTTT. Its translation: CASSDRVYTGNTIYF.

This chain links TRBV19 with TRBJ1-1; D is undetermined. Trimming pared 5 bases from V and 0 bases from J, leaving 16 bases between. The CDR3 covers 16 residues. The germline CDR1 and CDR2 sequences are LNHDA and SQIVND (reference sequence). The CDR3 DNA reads TGTGCCAGTAGTGCCCAATGGGCGCCACTGAACACTGAAGCTTTCTTT. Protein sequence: CASSAQWAPLNTEAFF.

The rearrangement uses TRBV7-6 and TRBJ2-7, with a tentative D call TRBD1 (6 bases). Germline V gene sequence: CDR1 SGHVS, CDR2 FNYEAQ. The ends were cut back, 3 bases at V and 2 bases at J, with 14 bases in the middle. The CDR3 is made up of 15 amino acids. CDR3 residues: CASSLSRTEAYEQYF. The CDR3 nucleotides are TGTGCCAGCAGCTTGTCGCGGACAGAAGCCTACGAGCAGTACTTC. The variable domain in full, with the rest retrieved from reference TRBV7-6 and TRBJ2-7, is GAGVSQSPRYKVTKRGQDVALRCDPISGHVSLYWYRQALGQGPEFLTYFNYEAQQDKSGLPNDRFSAERPEGSISTLTIQRTEQRDSAMYRCASSLSRTEAYEQYFGPGTRLTVT.

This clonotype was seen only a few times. Written as DNA, the CDR3 is TGTGCCAGCAGCTTTCTGGATGCGGGGTCGCGGATTAGCGAGCAGTTCTTC. Protein: CASSFLDAGSRISEQFF. The chain is built from TRBV7-9 and TRBJ2-1, with a possible D match to TRBD2 (6 bases). The CDR3 totals 17 residues. Germline CDR1 SEHNR, CDR2 FQNEAQ (reference sequence). The V end lost 3 bases, the J end lost 10 bases, and 25 bases lay between the germline ends.

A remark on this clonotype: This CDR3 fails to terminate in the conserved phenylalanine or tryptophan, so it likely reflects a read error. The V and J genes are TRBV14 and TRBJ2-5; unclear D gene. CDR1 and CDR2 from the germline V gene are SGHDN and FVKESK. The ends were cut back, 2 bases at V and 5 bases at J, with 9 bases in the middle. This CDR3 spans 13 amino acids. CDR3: CASSQQTGETQYL. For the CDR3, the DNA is TGTGCCAGCAGCCAACAAACCGGGGAGACCCAGTACTTA.

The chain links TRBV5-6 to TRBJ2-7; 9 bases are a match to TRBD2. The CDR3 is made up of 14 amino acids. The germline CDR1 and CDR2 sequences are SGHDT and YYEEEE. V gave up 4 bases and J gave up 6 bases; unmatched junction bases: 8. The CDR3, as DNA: TGTGCCAGCAGCGTCGGTAGCGGGAGCGGCGAGCAGTACTTC. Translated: CASSVGSGSGEQYF.

CDR3 bases: TGTGCCAGCAGCAAGGTCACCAGCTCTGGGGCCAACGTCCTGACTTTC. Translation: CASSKVTSSGANVLTF. This chain uses TRBV5-5 with TRBJ2-6; D ambiguous. CDR1 SGHKS and CDR2 YYEKEE come from the germline V gene (reference sequence). The CDR3 extends over 16 amino acids. The V gene lost 4 bases and the J gene lost 0 bases, with 11 bases spanning the gap.

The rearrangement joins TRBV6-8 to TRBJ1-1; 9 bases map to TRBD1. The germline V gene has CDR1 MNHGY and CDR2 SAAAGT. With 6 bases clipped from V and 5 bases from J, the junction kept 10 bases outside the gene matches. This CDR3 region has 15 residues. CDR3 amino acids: CASSTGQGSWTEAFF. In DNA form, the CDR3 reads TGTGCCAGCAGCACCGGACAGGGGTCGTGGACTGAAGCTTTCTTT.

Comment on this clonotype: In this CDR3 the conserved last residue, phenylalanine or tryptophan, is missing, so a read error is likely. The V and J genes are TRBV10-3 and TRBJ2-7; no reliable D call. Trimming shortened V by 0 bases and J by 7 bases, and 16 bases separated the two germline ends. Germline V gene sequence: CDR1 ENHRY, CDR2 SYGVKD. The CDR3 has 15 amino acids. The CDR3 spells CAISESKQQVPEQYL. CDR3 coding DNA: TGTGCCATCAGTGAGTCGAAGCAGCAGGTACCGGAGCAGTACTTA.

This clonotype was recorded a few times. The CDR3 loop reads CASSYTIRSYNSPLHF. The CDR3 nucleotides read TGTGCCAGCAGTTACACGATCAGGTCCTATAATTCACCCCTCCACTTT. The chain is built from TRBV6-5 and TRBJ1-6; D is undetermined. The germline V and J ends were trimmed by 2 bases and 1 base, with 9 bases remaining between them. Germline assignment: CDR1 MNHEY and CDR2 SVGAGI. The CDR3 contains 16 residues.

The CDR3 nucleotides read TGTGCCAGCAGTTTACGCAGGGGTGGAGATACGCAGTATTTT. It translates to CASSLRRGGDTQYF. The chain links TRBV27 to TRBJ2-3; a possible D gene is TRBD1 (6 bases). This CDR3 comprises 14 residues. CDR1 and CDR2 from the germline V gene are MNHEY and SMNVEV (reference sequence). Trimming stripped 2 bases from V and 5 bases from J, with 11 bases between.

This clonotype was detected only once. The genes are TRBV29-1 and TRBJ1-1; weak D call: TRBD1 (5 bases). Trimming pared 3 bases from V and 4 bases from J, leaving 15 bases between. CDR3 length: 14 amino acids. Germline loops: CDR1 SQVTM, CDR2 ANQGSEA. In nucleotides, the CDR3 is TGCAGCGTTGATATTGGGGGGATGGGCACTGAAGCTTTCTTT. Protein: CSVDIGGMGTEAFF.

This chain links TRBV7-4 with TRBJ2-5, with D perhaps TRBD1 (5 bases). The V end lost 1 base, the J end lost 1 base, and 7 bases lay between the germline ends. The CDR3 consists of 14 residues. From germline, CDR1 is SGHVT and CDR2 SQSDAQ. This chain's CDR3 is CASSLDRSQETQYF. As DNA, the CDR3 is TGTGCCAGCAGCTTAGACAGGTCCCAAGAGACCCAGTACTTC.